This TCR beta chain was captured in a study of cytomegalovirus exposure and HLA in healthy donors. Looking at the study overall: Among roughly 180 million T cells, an earlier analysis found 95 million to 140 million unique TCR beta sequences.

The study, taken as a whole, reports: Later findings reportedly placed an Asian-associated ancestry cluster below the roughly 700-donor mean for N-insertions. With further analysis later on, most CMV-associated TCR beta chains appeared HLA-restricted.

A word on this clone: The antigen remains undetermined.

PCR amplification relied on 60 Vbeta primers (plus 13 Jbeta primers). In the authors' methods: Later reanalysis found 75 million to 100 million unique TCR beta chains, 10 million to 12 million of them shared. TCRdb's table, derived via immunoSEQ multiplex PCR, lists solely in-frame clones and lacks some. V, J and clone size are those of that table, while D and trimming were read from the DNA. Found here are 200,000 to 250,000 clones, approximately 80% of them singletons; the top ten hold about 3%. This CDR3 has 15 residues. Germline CDR1 reads MGHRA; CDR2 reads YSYEKL. V lost 4 bases, J lost 4 bases, and 14 bases lay in between.

This sequence was found in a man aged 25-45 years in good health and CMV-seronegative. V is TRBV4-1 and J is TRBJ1-5; tentative D call: TRBD1 (5 bases). The material sequenced was PBMCs. CDR3 in DNA: TGCGCCAGCAGCCCAACACCCCAGGGAAATCAGCCCCAGCATTTT. This sequence encodes CASSPTPQGNQPQHF.